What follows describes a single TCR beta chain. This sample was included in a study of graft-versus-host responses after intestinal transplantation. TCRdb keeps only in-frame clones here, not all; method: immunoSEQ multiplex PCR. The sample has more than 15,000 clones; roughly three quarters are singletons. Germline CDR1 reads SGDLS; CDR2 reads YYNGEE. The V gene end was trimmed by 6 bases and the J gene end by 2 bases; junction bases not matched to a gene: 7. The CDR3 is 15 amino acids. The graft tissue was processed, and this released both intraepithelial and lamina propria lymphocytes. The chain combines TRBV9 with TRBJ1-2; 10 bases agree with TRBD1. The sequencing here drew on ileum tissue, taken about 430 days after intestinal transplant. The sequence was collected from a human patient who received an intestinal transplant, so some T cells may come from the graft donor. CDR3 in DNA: TGTGCCAGCACTCGGACAGGGGGTGGGAACTATGGCTACACCTTC. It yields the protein CASTRTGGGNYGYTF.